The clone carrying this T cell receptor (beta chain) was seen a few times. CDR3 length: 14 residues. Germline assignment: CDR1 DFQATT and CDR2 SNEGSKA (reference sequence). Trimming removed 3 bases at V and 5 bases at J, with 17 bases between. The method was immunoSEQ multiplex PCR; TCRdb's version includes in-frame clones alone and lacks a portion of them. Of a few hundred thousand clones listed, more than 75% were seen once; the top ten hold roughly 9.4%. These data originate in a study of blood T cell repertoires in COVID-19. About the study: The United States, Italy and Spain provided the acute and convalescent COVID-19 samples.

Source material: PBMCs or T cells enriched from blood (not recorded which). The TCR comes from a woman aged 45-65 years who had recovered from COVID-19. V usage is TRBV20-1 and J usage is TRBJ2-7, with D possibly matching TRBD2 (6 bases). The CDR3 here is CSASGLGGRDEQYF. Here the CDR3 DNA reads TGCAGTGCTAGTGGGTTGGGGGGTCGGGACGAGCAGTACTTC.